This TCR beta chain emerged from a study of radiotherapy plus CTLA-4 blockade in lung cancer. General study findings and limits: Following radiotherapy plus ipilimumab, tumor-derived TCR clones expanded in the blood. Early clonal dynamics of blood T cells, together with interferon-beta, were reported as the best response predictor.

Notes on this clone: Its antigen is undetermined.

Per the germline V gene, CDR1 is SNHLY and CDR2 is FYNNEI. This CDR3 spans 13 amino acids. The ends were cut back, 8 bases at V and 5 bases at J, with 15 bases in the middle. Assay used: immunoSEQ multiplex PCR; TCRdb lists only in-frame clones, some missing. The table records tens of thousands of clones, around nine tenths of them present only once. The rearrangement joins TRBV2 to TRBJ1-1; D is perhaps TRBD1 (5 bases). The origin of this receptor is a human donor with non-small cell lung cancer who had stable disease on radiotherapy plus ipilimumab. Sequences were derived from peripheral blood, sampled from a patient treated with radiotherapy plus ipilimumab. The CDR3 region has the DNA TGTGCCAGCTCCCCTACGGGGGGGACTGAAGCTTTCTTT. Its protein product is CASSPTGGTEAFF. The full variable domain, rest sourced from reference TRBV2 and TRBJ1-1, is EPEVTQTPSHQVTQMGQEVILRCVPISNHLYFYWYRQILGQKVEFLVSFYNNEISEKSEIFDDQFSVERPDGSNFTLKIRSTKLEDSAMYFCASSPTGGTEAFFGQGTRLTVV.